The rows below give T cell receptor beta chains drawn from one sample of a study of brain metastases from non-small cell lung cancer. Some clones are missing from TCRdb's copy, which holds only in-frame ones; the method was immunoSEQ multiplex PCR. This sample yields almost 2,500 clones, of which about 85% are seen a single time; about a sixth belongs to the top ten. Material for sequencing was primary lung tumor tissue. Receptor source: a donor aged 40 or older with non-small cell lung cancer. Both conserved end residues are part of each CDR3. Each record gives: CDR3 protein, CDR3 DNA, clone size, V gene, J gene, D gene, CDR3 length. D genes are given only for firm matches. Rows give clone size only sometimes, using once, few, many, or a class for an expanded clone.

CASSPRTGIAGELFF,TGCGCCAGCAGCCCGCGGACAGGGATAGCCGGGGAGCTGTTTTTT,.,TRBV5-1,TRBJ2-2,TRBD1,15
CATRDTLGVKTGELFF,TGTGCTACCAGGGACACCCTCGGGGTAAAGACCGGGGAGCTGTTTTTT,.,TRBV15,TRBJ2-2,.,16
CASSSGTSNTGELFF,TGTGCCAGCAGTTCCGGGACTTCGAACACCGGGGAGCTGTTTTTT,.,TRBV6-6,TRBJ2-2,.,15
CASSQGSNQPQHF,TGTGCCAGCAGCCAAGGTAGCAATCAGCCCCAGCATTTT,few,TRBV3-1/TRBV3-2,TRBJ1-5,.,13
CASSQDLEGSYGYTF,TGCGCCAGCAGCCAAGATCTGGAGGGCAGCTATGGCTACACCTTC,.,TRBV4-3,TRBJ1-2,.,15
CASSYFSGNTGELFF,TGTGCCAGCAGTTATTTCTCGGGTAACACCGGGGAGCTGTTTTTT,.,TRBV6-5,TRBJ2-2,.,15
CASSFATVSSYNEQFF,TGTGCCAGCAGCTTTGCCACGGTGAGCTCCTACAATGAGCAGTTCTTC,.,TRBV5-6,TRBJ2-1,.,16
CAISTGTGNGYTF,TGTGCCATCAGTACCGGGACAGGGAATGGCTACACCTTC,.,TRBV10-3,TRBJ1-2,TRBD1,13
CASSSAGVGGLGGYTF,TGTGCCAGCAGCTCTGCTGGGGTCGGGGGCCTAGGTGGCTACACCTTT,once,TRBV7-9,TRBJ1-2,.,16
CATSGTPNYGYTF,TGTGCCACCAGTGGGACCCCTAACTATGGCTACACCTTC,.,TRBV24-1,TRBJ1-2,.,13
CASTLQRMNTEAFF,TGTGCCAGTACCCTCCAGCGCATGAACACTGAAGCTTTCTTT,.,TRBV5-5,TRBJ1-1,.,14
CASTPRRQHGYTF,TGTGCCAGCACCCCCCGGCGGCAGCATGGCTACACCTTC,once,TRBV6-2/TRBV6-3,TRBJ1-2,.,13
CSALGGNEQFF,TGCAGTGCCCTAGGGGGAAATGAGCAGTTCTTC,.,TRBV20-1,TRBJ2-1,.,11
CASSCGTGNTEAFF,TGTGCCAGCAGTTGCGGAACGGGGAACACTGAAGCTTTCTTT,.,TRBV6-2/TRBV6-3,TRBJ1-1,.,14
CASSLTGTGEETQYF,TGTGCCAGCAGCTTAACAGGAACAGGGGAAGAGACCCAGTACTTC,.,TRBV7-3,TRBJ2-5,TRBD1,15
CASSLSTSTDTQYF,TGTGCCAGCAGTTTATCGACCAGCACAGATACGCAGTATTTT,.,TRBV27,TRBJ2-3,.,14
CASSFGQGEAFF,TGCGCCAGCAGCTTCGGACAAGGAGAAGCTTTCTTT,.,TRBV5-1,TRBJ1-1,.,12
CASSERGGADTQYF,TGTGCCAGCAGTGAAAGGGGGGGCGCAGATACGCAGTATTTT,.,TRBV2,TRBJ2-3,.,14
CASSYSLAEPKQYF,TGTGCCAGCAGTTACAGCCTAGCGGAACCGAAGCAGTACTTC,large,TRBV6-5,TRBJ2-7,TRBD2,14
CASSSDRGEQYF,TGTGCCAGCAGCTCGGACAGGGGCGAGCAGTACTTC,once,TRBV5-6,TRBJ2-7,TRBD1,12
CANSLERGVPEAFF,TGTGCCAACAGCTTAGAACGCGGGGTCCCTGAAGCTTTCTTT,.,TRBV7-8,TRBJ1-1,.,14
CASSYSKWGSNYGYTF,TGTGCCAGCAGTTACTCGAAGTGGGGCTCCAACTATGGCTACACCTTC,.,TRBV6-5,TRBJ1-2,.,16
CASSLGQGASKAFF,TGTGCCAGCAGTTTAGGGCAGGGGGCTTCGAAAGCTTTTTTT,.,TRBV27,TRBJ1-1,TRBD1,14
CASRQGRRNQPQHF,TGTGCCAGCAGACAGGGAAGGCGCAATCAGCCCCAGCATTTT,.,TRBV6-5,TRBJ1-5,.,14
CASSGPGGPYEQYF,TGTGCCAGCAGTGGGCCAGGGGGCCCCTACGAGCAGTACTTC,few,TRBV27,TRBJ2-7,TRBD1,14
CVTSKMDFSGYTF,TGTGTCACCAGTAAAATGGATTTCTCTGGCTACACCTTC,.,TRBV24-1,TRBJ1-2,.,13
CASSVAPGTGSYEQYF,TGTGCCAGCAGCGTAGCCCCCGGGACAGGGAGCTACGAGCAGTACTTC,.,TRBV9,TRBJ2-7,TRBD1,16
CASRPPGANVLTF,TGTGCCAGCAGACCCCCTGGGGCCAACGTCCTGACTTTC,.,TRBV28,TRBJ2-6,.,13
CASTSPPISYEQYF,TGTGCCAGCACATCTCCTCCGATCTCCTACGAGCAGTACTTC,.,TRBV28,TRBJ2-7,.,14
CASSFQRSQPQHF,TGTGCCAGCAGTTTTCAGAGAAGTCAGCCCCAGCATTTT,.,TRBV12-3/TRBV12-4,TRBJ1-5,.,13
CASSSRNYGYTF,TGTGCCAGCAGTTCCAGGAACTATGGCTACACCTTC,.,TRBV12-3/TRBV12-4,TRBJ1-2,.,12
CASSADKGLARETQYF,TGCGCCAGCAGCGCCGATAAGGGACTAGCGAGGGAGACCCAGTACTTC,.,TRBV10-1,TRBJ2-5,TRBD2,16
CASSTRYGGEQPQHF,TGTGCCAGCAGTACAAGATACGGGGGAGAACAGCCCCAGCATTTT,.,TRBV5-6,TRBJ1-5,.,15
CASKLGGPNTEAFF,TGTGCCAGCAAACTAGGAGGACCGAACACTGAAGCTTTCTTT,.,TRBV27,TRBJ1-1,.,14
CASSQGRASTGELFF,TGCGCCAGCAGCCAAGGGAGGGCGAGCACCGGAGAGCTGTTTTTT,.,TRBV4-3,TRBJ2-2,.,15
CASRPAGGELFF,TGTGCCAGCAGGCCCGCGGGCGGGGAGCTGTTTTTT,.,TRBV12-3/TRBV12-4,TRBJ2-2,.,12
CASSFTAVGTGVSGNTIYF,TGCGCCAGCAGCTTTACCGCGGTGGGGACAGGGGTATCTGGAAACACCATATATTTT,.,TRBV5-1,TRBJ1-3,TRBD1,19
CASSISLTRGNTGELFF,TGTGCCAGTAGTATAAGCCTTACGAGGGGGAACACCGGGGAGCTGTTTTTT,once,TRBV19,TRBJ2-2,.,17
CASSHDSDSPLHF,TGTGCCAGCAGCCATGACAGTGATTCACCCCTCCACTTT,.,TRBV7-6,TRBJ1-6,.,13
CAWSVLTQATNEKLFF,TGTGCCTGGAGTGTACTGACGCAGGCAACTAATGAAAAACTGTTTTTT,.,TRBV30,TRBJ1-4,.,16
CASSPGQGKHEKLFF,TGTGCCAGCAGCCCGGGACAGGGAAAGCATGAAAAACTGTTTTTT,few,TRBV13,TRBJ1-4,TRBD1,15
CASSLGLNDETQYF,TGCGCCAGCAGCCTGGGTCTTAATGACGAGACCCAGTACTTC,.,TRBV4-3,TRBJ2-5,.,14
CASSPPGDHGANVLTF,TGTGCCAGCAGTCCCCCAGGGGACCATGGGGCCAACGTCCTGACTTTC,.,TRBV13,TRBJ2-6,.,16
CASSFPSGPRGGYTF,TGTGCCAGCAGCTTCCCCTCGGGGCCTCGAGGTGGCTACACCTTC,once,TRBV5-4,TRBJ1-2,.,15
CASSLWGVSNQPQHF,TGTGCCAGCAGTTTATGGGGTGTCAGCAATCAGCCCCAGCATTTT,.,TRBV28,TRBJ1-5,.,15
CASSFGPGAFF,TGTGCCAGCAGTTTCGGACCTGGAGCTTTCTTT,.,TRBV6-5,TRBJ1-1,.,11
CASSSARAATQYF,TGTGCCAGCAGTTCGGCAAGAGCGGCTACGCAGTATTTT,.,TRBV12-3/TRBV12-4,TRBJ2-3,.,13
CASSSSHSGVQPQHF,TGTGCCAGCAGCTCATCACACTCAGGGGTGCAGCCCCAGCATTTT,.,TRBV7-2,TRBJ1-5,.,15
CAISESSGDTQYF,TGTGCCATCAGTGAGTCGAGTGGAGATACGCAGTATTTT,.,TRBV10-3,TRBJ2-3,.,13
CASSLQGNYGYTF,TGTGCCAGCAGCTTGCAGGGCAACTATGGCTACACCTTC,.,TRBV5-8,TRBJ1-2,.,13
CAIPGDRVWNTGELFF,TGTGCCATACCCGGGGACAGGGTTTGGAACACCGGGGAGCTGTTTTTT,.,TRBV9,TRBJ2-2,TRBD1,16
CASSSTGFSNQPQHF,TGTGCCAGCAGTTCGACAGGATTCTCGAATCAGCCCCAGCATTTT,.,TRBV27,TRBJ1-5,.,15
CASSGRTAMNTEAFF,TGTGCCAGCAGCGGCCGGACAGCGATGAACACTGAAGCTTTCTTT,.,TRBV21-1,TRBJ1-1,.,15
CASSSVVGVVDEQFF,TGTGCCAGCAGCTCTGTGGTGGGTGTGGTGGATGAGCAGTTCTTC,.,TRBV7-2,TRBJ2-1,.,15
CASSQYANRGLSPADFGELFF,TGTGCCAGCAGCCAATACGCGAACAGGGGGCTTTCTCCGGCAGATTTTGGGGAGCTGTTTTTT,.,TRBV4-2,TRBJ2-2,TRBD1,21